This T cell receptor (beta chain) was found in a study of Ad26.COV2.S vaccination and SARS-CoV-2 variants. The study, taken as a whole, reports: Measures of TCR breadth and depth may have fallen short of total T cell responses.

Comments on this clone: Its specificity is not known.

Only in-frame clones appear in the TCRdb table, and some are missing; sequencing was by immunoSEQ multiplex PCR. The profile shows 500,000 or so clones, around nine tenths of them singletons. Treatment of the sample: some 19 received Ad26.COV2.S at low or high dose, single or two shots; 5 received placebo; per-sample allocation not given. Material that was analyzed had been drawn on day 63 after the first vaccine or placebo injection. Aged 18-55 years, donor was enrolled in Boston in 2020. As its vector, the vaccine had Ad26, which expressed Wuhan-strain SARS-CoV-2 spike. The CDR3 runs to 16 residues. Trimming at V came to 5 bases and at J to 7 bases, leaving 17 bases not matched to a gene. The germline V gene has CDR1 SQVTM and CDR2 ANQGSEA.

The clonotype originates from a person between 18 and 60 years old who received the Ad26.COV2.S COVID-19 vaccine or a placebo. The chain combines TRBV29-1 with TRBJ2-1; 7 nucleotides match TRBD1. This specimen consisted of peripheral blood, obtained in a trial of Ad26.COV2.S vaccine versus placebo. The CDR3 spells CSVRQGFPPSPNEQFF. Here the CDR3 DNA reads TGCAGCGTTCGACAGGGTTTCCCCCCTAGTCCAAATGAGCAGTTCTTC.